Shown below are 23 T cell receptor beta chains from a single sample sequenced in a study of T-cell memory formation after mild COVID-19. TCRdb independently ran MiXCR on the 5' RACE reads; one entry per CDR3 protein. The sample has approximately 60,000 distinct CDR3 sequences, 9% to 9.5% seen once. The source material was PBMCs or a T cell subset sorted from them (not recorded which). The receptors shown here come from a man between 18 and 35 years old who had mild COVID-19 (a few samples of this study predate the infection). Cell type and time point are not known.

This chain uses TRBV9 with TRBJ1-5; D not certain. The V gene's germline CDR1 is SGDLS and CDR2 YYNGEE. Between the trimmed V and J ends, which lost 0 bases and 7 bases, there was a span of 11 bases. The CDR3 runs to 14 residues. In nucleotides, the CDR3 is TGTGCCAGCAGCGTAGCTGGGGTTGAGCAGCCCCAGCATTTT. This translates into CASSVAGVEQPQHF.

There are a few counts of this clonotype. This chain's CDR3 is CASDLGGLNTEAFF. In DNA form, the CDR3 reads TGTGCCAGCGACTTAGGGGGTCTGAACACTGAAGCTTTCTTT. This chain connects TRBV12-3 or TRBV12-4 to TRBJ1-1, with a weak D call TRBD1 (6 bases). Trimming removed 8 bases from V and 0 bases from J, with 13 bases in between. This CDR3 is 14 amino acids long.

There are a few counts of this clonotype. The J gene is TRBJ2-1, the V gene TRBV7-9; 7 bases align to TRBD1. The CDR3 loop spans 15 amino acids. V shed 5 bases, J shed 4 bases, and the junction held 8 bases outside the gene matches. From germline, CDR1 is SEHNR and CDR2 FQNEAQ (reference sequence). Written as DNA, the CDR3 is TGTGCCAGCAGCCCGACCCCGGGACAGTACAATGAGCAGTTCTTC. Residues: CASSPTPGQYNEQFF.

This clonotype was observed at least ten times. This chain connects TRBV20-1 to TRBJ1-1, with TRBD1 as a possible D gene (5 bases). This CDR3 region has 14 residues. The ends were cut back, 1 base at V and 6 bases at J, with 15 bases in the middle. Germline V gene data show CDR1 as DFQATT and CDR2 as SNEGSKA (reference sequence). The CDR3, as DNA: TGCAGTGCTAGAGGGGGGGTGGTGAGGGCTGAAGCTTTCTTT. Encoded protein: CSARGGVVRAEAFF.

This clonotype was observed many times. In DNA, the CDR3 is TGTGCCAGCAGCCCCCAGCCTAGCGGGGGAATCGGGGAGCTGTTTTTT. Protein sequence: CASSPQPSGGIGELFF. The chain is built from TRBV7-9 and TRBJ2-2, with 10 bases lining up with TRBD2. CDR3 length equals 16 residues. V dropped 5 bases and J dropped 7; count of bases not matched to a gene: 10. The germline gives CDR1 SEHNR, CDR2 FQNEAQ (reference sequence).

This clonotype has just a few counts. This chain joins TRBV7-9 and TRBJ1-6, with D possibly matching TRBD1 (5 bases). Germline CDR1 reads SEHNR; CDR2 reads FQNEAQ (reference sequence). Trimming took off 4 bases at V and 10 bases at J, with 17 bases between the two ends. The CDR3 spans 15 residues. CDR3 DNA: TGTGCCAGCAGCTCCCCGCAGGGAGGCCGGTCACCCCTCCACTTT. This encodes CASSSPQGGRSPLHF.

V is TRBV20-1 and J is TRBJ2-1; 7 bases are shared with TRBD2. This CDR3 comprises 13 residues. CDR1 and CDR2 (germline): DFQATT, SNEGSKA (reference sequence). The ends lost 4 bases at V and 7 bases at J; junction bases unmatched: 7. The CDR3 spells CSATTAGDNEQFF. The CDR3 DNA reads TGCAGTGCTACAACCGCGGGAGATAATGAGCAGTTCTTC.

This clonotype was seen a few times. The V and J genes are TRBV9 and TRBJ2-5, with a weak D call TRBD2 (6 bases). The CDR3 has 14 amino acids. Germline V gives CDR1 SGDLS, CDR2 YYNGEE. The V end was cut by 4 bases, the J end by 0 bases, with 10 bases between. CDR3 protein: CASSPRDYQETQYF. The CDR3 region has the DNA TGTGCCAGCAGCCCCCGGGACTACCAAGAGACCCAGTACTTC.

The chain joins TRBV7-9 to TRBJ1-6; the match to TRBD1 covers 7 bases. The CDR3 length is 17 residues. V lost 8 bases, J lost 3 bases, and 13 bases stayed unmatched. In germline, CDR1 is SEHNR, CDR2 FQNEAQ (reference sequence). CDR3 coding DNA: TGTGCCAGCCGCCGCCCCACAGGGGCCGACTATAATTCACCCCTCCACTTT. Translated, it gives CASRRPTGADYNSPLHF.

V gene TRBV7-2 combines with J gene TRBJ1-5; D gene ambiguous. The CDR3 length is 15 residues. Germline V gene lookup returns CDR1 SGHTA and CDR2 FQGNSA. V shed 1 base and J shed 2 bases, with 9 bases lying between them. The CDR3 region is CASSLGNGGNQPQHF. CDR3 DNA sequence: TGTGCCAGCAGCTTAGGGAATGGGGGCAATCAGCCCCAGCATTTT.

The table lists this clonotype with many counts. The J gene is TRBJ2-5, the V gene TRBV5-1; the D gene could be TRBD1 or TRBD2 (6 bases each). The V end was cut by 4 bases, the J end by 5 bases, with 18 bases between. Looked up from germline, CDR1 is SGHRS and CDR2 is YFSETQ. The CDR3 is 15 residues long. CDR3 sequence: CASSPGAGAWETQYF. The CDR3 DNA follows: TGCGCCAGCAGCCCGGGGGCAGGGGCTTGGGAGACCCAGTACTTC.

This clonotype occurred many times. The chain couples TRBV5-1 to TRBJ2-7, with 8 bases matching TRBD2. The J segment lost 7 bases and the V segment lost 3 bases, leaving 9 bases of the junction unmatched. This CDR3 is 14 amino acids long. Germline CDR1 SGHRS, CDR2 YFSETQ. The DNA of the CDR3 is TGCGCCAGCAGCTCCTACGGGGGGGCCTGGGAGCAGTACTTC. Translated, it gives CASSSYGGAWEQYF.

This sequence joins TRBV7-2 and TRBJ1-5; 9 bases align to TRBD1. The germline V gene has CDR1 SGHTA and CDR2 FQGNSA. V dropped 1 base and J dropped 9; count of bases not matched to a gene: 7. This CDR3 contains 15 residues. CDR3 amino acids: CASSLEGTGRRPQHF. The CDR3 region has the DNA TGTGCCAGCAGCTTAGAAGGGACAGGGCGTCGGCCCCAGCATTTT.

The gene calls are TRBV27 and TRBJ1-6, with a tentative D call TRBD1 (5 bases). The length of the CDR3 is 17 residues. V was shortened by 0 bases and J by 16 bases, with 25 bases between the two germline ends. Germline lookup yields CDR1 MNHEY and CDR2 SMNVEV (reference sequence). The CDR3 is CASSLSGGNRGVPFLHF. The CDR3 DNA reads TGTGCCAGCAGTTTATCGGGGGGAAACCGGGGGGTGCCCTTTCTCCACTTT.

This sequence joins TRBV29-1 and TRBJ2-5; possibly TRBD1 for D (5 bases). The CDR3 extends over 12 amino acids. Trimming pared 6 bases from V and 6 bases from J, leaving 14 bases between. Germline V lookup: CDR1 SQVTM, CDR2 ANQGSEA. CDR3 protein: CSVDPLGQTQYF. The CDR3 nucleotides read TGCAGCGTCGACCCTTTGGGGCAGACCCAGTACTTC.

V is TRBV19 and J is TRBJ2-7; the match to TRBD2 covers 11 bases. CDR1 LNHDA and CDR2 SQIVND come from the germline V gene (reference sequence). There are 15 residues in the CDR3. V trimming: 4 bases; J trimming: 9 bases; junction bases outside the gene matches: 11. The CDR3 loop reads CASSTGTSGQTVQYF. DNA of the CDR3: TGTGCCAGTAGTACCGGGACTAGCGGTCAGACAGTGCAGTACTTC.

This clonotype was observed at least ten times. J is TRBJ2-1 and V is TRBV6-5; 9 nucleotides match TRBD2. This CDR3 spans 15 amino acids. J lost 7 bases, V lost 8 bases, and 12 bases had no gene match. The germline V gene encodes CDR1 MNHEY and CDR2 SVGAGI. CDR3 bases: TGTGCCAGCCGGACTGGCGGGGGGGCTCGGAATGAGCAGTTCTTC. Translation: CASRTGGGARNEQFF.

The CDR3 DNA reads as TGTGCCAGCGGGACAGGGAATCAGCCCCAGCATTTT. Residues: CASGTGNQPQHF. The chain is built from TRBV7-9 and TRBJ1-5; 9 bases fit TRBD1. After removal of 8 bases from V and 4 bases from J, the junction contained 0 bases not matched to a gene. Germline values: CDR1 SEHNR, CDR2 FQNEAQ (reference sequence). This CDR3 is built from 12 residues.

This clonotype appeared a few times. The V call is TRBV7-9, the J call TRBJ1-1; a weak D match, TRBD1 (6 bases). The CDR3 consists of 14 residues. Between the trimmed V and J ends, which lost 0 bases and 4 bases, there was a span of 9 bases. CDR1 is SEHNR, CDR2 FQNEAQ, per germline (reference sequence). The CDR3 DNA reads TGTGCCAGCAGCTTAGCGCAAGGGGGCACTGAAGCTTTCTTT. This sequence encodes CASSLAQGGTEAFF.

This clonotype showed up many times. This chain connects TRBV7-2 to TRBJ2-3; D remains unclear. V was trimmed by 6 bases and J by 6 bases, leaving 13 bases between them. This CDR3 is 13 amino acids long. Germline assignment: CDR1 SGHTA and CDR2 FQGNSA. The CDR3 region has the DNA TGTGCCAGCAGACCACGACCCCACGATACGCAGTATTTT. This encodes CASRPRPHDTQYF.

This clonotype was found a few times. This chain uses TRBV4-1 with TRBJ1-5; D remains unclear. The CDR3 length is 16 residues. Germline V gene data show CDR1 as MGHRA and CDR2 as YSYEKL. V dropped 2 bases and J dropped 1 base, with 12 bases sitting between them. The CDR3 reads CASSQSTVGSNQPQHF. CDR3 DNA sequence: TGCGCCAGCAGCCAAAGTACCGTGGGGAGCAATCAGCCCCAGCATTTT.

This clonotype occurred a few times. The chain links TRBV7-8 to TRBJ1-6; D gene uncertain. V was trimmed by 5 bases and J by 14 bases, leaving 16 bases between them. This CDR3 contains 13 residues. CDR1 is SGHVS, CDR2 FQNEAQ, per germline. CDR3 protein: CASSEGRSVSLHF. The CDR3 DNA is TGTGCCAGCAGCGAAGGACGGAGTGTATCCCTCCACTTT.

The genes are TRBV7-3 and TRBJ2-1, with D maybe TRBD1 (6 bases). Trimming shortened V by 4 bases and J by 0 bases, and 10 bases separated the two germline ends. CDR1 and CDR2 from the germline V gene are SGHTA and FQGTGA. The CDR3 consists of 15 residues. Written as DNA, the CDR3 is TGTGCCAGCAGCTCGGACAGCAGCTCCTACAATGAGCAGTTCTTC. Amino acids: CASSSDSSSYNEQFF.